Below, 7 T cell receptor beta chains from the same sample are listed, as sequenced in a study of a mutant IDH1 vaccine in newly diagnosed glioma. The time point is: week 47, end of study. Each vaccine dose was 300 ug of mutant IDH1 20-mer peptide, with topical imiquimod. For these receptors, no antigen is known. TCRdb's copy holds only in-frame clones and misses some; the assay was immunoSEQ multiplex PCR. This table has under 45,000 clones, around 82% appearing once. The sequences come from PBMCs, collected from a glioma patient whose treatment included an IDH1 peptide vaccine. All receptors derive from a man aged 18 to 30 with glioma. Some clones in this sample may be carry-over from other donors' samples.

V is TRBV9 and J is TRBJ1-6; no clear D gene. V shed 0 bases and J shed 5 bases, with 6 bases lying between them. The V gene's germline CDR1 is SGDLS and CDR2 YYNGEE. The CDR3 has 14 amino acids. The CDR3 DNA sequence: TGTGCCAGCAGCGTAGCTGGGGATAATTCACCCCTCCACTTT. Translation gives CASSVAGDNSPLHF.

This chain uses TRBV7-2 with TRBJ1-3; D is ambiguous. Germline V gene data show CDR1 as SGHTA and CDR2 as FQGNSA. The V and J ends lost 9 bases and 0 bases respectively, with 9 bases between them. The CDR3 runs to 13 residues. CDR3 in amino acids: CASESRSGNTIYF. As DNA, the CDR3 is TGTGCCAGTGAATCCCGCTCTGGAAACACCATATATTTT.

The rearrangement joins TRBV13 to TRBJ2-3; 7 bases line up with TRBD1. Germline-derived CDR1 and CDR2 are PRHDT and FYEKMQ (reference sequence). The CDR3 is 17 amino acids. J was trimmed by 6 bases and V by 4 bases; bases with no gene match: 16. The CDR3 DNA reads TGTGCCAGCAGCTCCCTCAGTGCAGGGGGTAAATTGGATACGCAGTATTTT. Encoded protein: CASSSLSAGGKLDTQYF.

The chain combines TRBV9 with TRBJ1-3; a weak D match, TRBD1 (5 bases). Trimming left V 4 bases short and J 8 bases short, with 25 bases between. The CDR3 has 17 amino acids. CDR1 is SGDLS, CDR2 YYNGEE, per germline. This CDR3 is CASSPTGTPLGKDTIYF. The CDR3 nucleotides are TGTGCCAGCAGCCCGACCGGGACTCCCCTGGGGAAGGACACCATATATTTT.

This clone was seen more than once but under ten times. The chain uses TRBV29-1 and TRBJ2-2, with D maybe TRBD2 (6 bases). Trimming shortened V by 5 bases and J by 2 bases, and 15 bases separated the two germline ends. There are 15 residues in the CDR3. Germline V gene sequence: CDR1 SQVTM, CDR2 ANQGSEA. The CDR3 spells CSVMGVAVNTGELFF. CDR3 bases: TGCAGCGTTATGGGTGTAGCGGTTAACACCGGGGAGCTGTTTTTT.

The J gene is TRBJ1-3, the V gene TRBV7-3; D not certain. The CDR3 has 13 amino acids. V was shortened by 1 base and J by 0 bases, with 1 base between the two germline ends. Per germline, CDR1 SGHTA and CDR2 FQGTGA. The CDR3 nucleotides read TGTGCCAGCAGCTTAAACTCTGGAAACACCATATATTTT. It specifies CASSLNSGNTIYF.

The V and J genes are TRBV27 and TRBJ2-3, with unresolved D. The CDR3 runs 14 residues. CDR1 and CDR2 from the germline V gene are MNHEY and SMNVEV (reference sequence). V was trimmed by 2 bases and J by 6 bases, leaving 12 bases between them. The CDR3 bases are TGTGCCAGCAGTTTACAGGCGGCATCGGATACGCAGTATTTT. Protein: CASSLQAASDTQYF.